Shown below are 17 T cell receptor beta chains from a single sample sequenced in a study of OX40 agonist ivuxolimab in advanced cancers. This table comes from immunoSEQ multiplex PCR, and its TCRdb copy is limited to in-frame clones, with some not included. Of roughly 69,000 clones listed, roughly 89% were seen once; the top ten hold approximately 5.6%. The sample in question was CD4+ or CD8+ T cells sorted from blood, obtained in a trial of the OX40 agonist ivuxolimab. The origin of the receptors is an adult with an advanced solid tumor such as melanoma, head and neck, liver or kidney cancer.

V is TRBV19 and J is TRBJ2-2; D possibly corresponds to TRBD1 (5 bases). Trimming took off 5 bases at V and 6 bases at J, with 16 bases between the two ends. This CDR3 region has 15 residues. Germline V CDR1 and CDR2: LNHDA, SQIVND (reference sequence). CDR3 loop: CASSQGLARPGELFF. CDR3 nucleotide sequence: TGTGCCAGTAGTCAGGGCCTCGCAAGGCCCGGGGAGCTGTTTTTT.

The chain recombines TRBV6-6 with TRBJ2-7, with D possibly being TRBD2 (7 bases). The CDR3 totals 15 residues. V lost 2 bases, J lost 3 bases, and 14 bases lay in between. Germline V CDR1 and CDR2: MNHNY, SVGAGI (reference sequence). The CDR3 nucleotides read TGTGCCAGCAGTTACCCCGCGGGGGCCTACTACGAGCAGTACTTC. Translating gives CASSYPAGAYYEQYF.

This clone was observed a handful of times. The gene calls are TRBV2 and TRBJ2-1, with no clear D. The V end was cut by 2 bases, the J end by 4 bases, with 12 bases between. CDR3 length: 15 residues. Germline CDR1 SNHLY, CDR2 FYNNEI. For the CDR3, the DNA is TGTGCCAGCAGTGAAAGAAGCGAGCGTTACAATGAGCAGTTCTTC. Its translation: CASSERSERYNEQFF.

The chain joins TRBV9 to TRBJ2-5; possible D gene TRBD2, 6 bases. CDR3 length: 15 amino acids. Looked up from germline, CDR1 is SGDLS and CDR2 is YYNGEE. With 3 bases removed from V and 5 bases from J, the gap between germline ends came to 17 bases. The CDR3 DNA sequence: TGTGCCAGCAGCGAAGCGGCGGGATTGGCGGAGACCCAGTACTTC. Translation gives CASSEAAGLAETQYF.

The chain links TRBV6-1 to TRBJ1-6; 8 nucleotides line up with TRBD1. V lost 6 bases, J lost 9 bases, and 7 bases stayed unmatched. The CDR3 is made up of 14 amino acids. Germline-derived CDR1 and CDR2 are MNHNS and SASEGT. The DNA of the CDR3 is TGTGCCAGCAGCCCCATCGACAGGGGTTCACCCCTCCACTTT. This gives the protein CASSPIDRGSPLHF.

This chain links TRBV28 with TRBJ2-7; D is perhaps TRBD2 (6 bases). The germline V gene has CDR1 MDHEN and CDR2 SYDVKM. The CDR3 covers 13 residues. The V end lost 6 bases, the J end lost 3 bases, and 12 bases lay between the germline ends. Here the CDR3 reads CASRGSGGYEQYF. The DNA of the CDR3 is TGTGCCAGCAGAGGTAGCGGCGGCTACGAGCAGTACTTC. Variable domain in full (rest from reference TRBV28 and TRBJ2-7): DVKVTQSSRYLVKRTGEKVFLECVQDMDHENMFWYRQDPGLGLRLIYFSYDVKMKEKGDIPEGYSVSREKKERFSLILESASTNQTSMYLCASRGSGGYEQYFGPGTRLTVT.

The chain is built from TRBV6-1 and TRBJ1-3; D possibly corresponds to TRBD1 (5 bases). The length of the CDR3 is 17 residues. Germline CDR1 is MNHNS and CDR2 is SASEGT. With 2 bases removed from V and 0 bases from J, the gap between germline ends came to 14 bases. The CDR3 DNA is TGTGCCAGCAGTGAATCCCTACGGGGGAGCTCTGGAAACACCATATATTTT. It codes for CASSESLRGSSGNTIYF.

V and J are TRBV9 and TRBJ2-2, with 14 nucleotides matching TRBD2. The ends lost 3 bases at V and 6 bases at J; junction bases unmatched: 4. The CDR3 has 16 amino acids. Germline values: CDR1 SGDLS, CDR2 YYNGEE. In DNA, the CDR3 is TGTGCCAGCAGCGCCGGACTAGCGGGAGGAGCCGGGGAGCTGTTTTTT. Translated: CASSAGLAGGAGELFF.

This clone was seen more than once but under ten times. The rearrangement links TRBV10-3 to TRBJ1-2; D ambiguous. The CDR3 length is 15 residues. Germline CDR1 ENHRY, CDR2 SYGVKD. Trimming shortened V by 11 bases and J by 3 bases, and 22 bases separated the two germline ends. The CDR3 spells CASSTSLFLDYGYTF. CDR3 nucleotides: TGTGCCTCAAGCACGTCCCTCTTTCTAGACTATGGCTACACCTTC.

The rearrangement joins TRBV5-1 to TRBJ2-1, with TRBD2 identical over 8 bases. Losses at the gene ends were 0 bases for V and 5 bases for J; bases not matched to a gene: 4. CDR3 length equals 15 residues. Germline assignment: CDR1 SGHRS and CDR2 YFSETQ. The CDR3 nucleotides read TGCGCCAGCAGCTTGGAAGGGACTAGGGACAATGAGCAGTTCTTC. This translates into CASSLEGTRDNEQFF.

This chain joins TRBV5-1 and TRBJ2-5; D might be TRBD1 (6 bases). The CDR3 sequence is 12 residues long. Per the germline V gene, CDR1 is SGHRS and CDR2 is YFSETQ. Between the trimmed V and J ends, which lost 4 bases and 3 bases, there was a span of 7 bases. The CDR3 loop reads CASSRTEETQYF. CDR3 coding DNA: TGCGCCAGCAGCAGGACAGAAGAGACCCAGTACTTC.

CDR3 residues: CASSLGRQASEQFF. As DNA, the CDR3 is TGTGCCAGCAGCTTAGGCCGACAGGCTAGTGAGCAGTTCTTC. The chain uses TRBV11-3 and TRBJ2-1; a possible D gene is TRBD1 (6 bases). V shed 1 base and J shed 9 bases, with 13 bases lying between them. The CDR3 has 14 amino acids. Germline V gives CDR1 SGHNT, CDR2 YENEEA.

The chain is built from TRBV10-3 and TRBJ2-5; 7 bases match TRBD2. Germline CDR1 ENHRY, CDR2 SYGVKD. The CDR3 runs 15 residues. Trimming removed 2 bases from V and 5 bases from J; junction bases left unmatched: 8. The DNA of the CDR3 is TGTGCCATCAGTGAGACTAGCGACCTGCGGGAGACCCAGTACTTC. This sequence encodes CAISETSDLRETQYF.

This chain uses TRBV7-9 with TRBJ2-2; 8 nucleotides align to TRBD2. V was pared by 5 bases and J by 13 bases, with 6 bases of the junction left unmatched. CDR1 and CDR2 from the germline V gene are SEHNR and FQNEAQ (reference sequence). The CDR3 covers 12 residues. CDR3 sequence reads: CASSPPAGGLFF. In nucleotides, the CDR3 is TGTGCCAGCAGCCCGCCCGCGGGAGGGCTGTTTTTT.

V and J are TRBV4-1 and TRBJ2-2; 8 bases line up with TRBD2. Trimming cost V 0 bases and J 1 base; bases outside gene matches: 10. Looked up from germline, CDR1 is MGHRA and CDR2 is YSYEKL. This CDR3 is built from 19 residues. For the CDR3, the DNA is TGCGCCAGCAGCCAAGAAGTCGGTAGCGGGGCCCTGAACACCGGGGAGCTGTTTTTT. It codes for CASSQEVGSGALNTGELFF.

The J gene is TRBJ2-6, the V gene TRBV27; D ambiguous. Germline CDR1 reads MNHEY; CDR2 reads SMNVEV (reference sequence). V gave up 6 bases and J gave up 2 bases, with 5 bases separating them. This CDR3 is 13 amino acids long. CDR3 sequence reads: CASRVTGANVLTF. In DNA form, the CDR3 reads TGTGCCAGCAGGGTAACTGGGGCCAACGTCCTGACTTTC.

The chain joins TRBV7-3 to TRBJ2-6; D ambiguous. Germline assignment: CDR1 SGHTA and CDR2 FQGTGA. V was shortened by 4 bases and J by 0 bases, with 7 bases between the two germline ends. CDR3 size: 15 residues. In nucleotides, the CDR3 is TGTGCCAGCAGCTATATGTTCTCTGGGGCCAACGTCCTGACTTTC. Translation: CASSYMFSGANVLTF.